Listed below are T cell receptor beta chains from one sample, sequenced in a study of naive and memory T cell subsets. TCRdb re-called the UMI-ligation and nested PCR reads through MiXCR, storing one row per CDR3 protein. Of about 85,000 distinct CDR3 sequences listed, over 10% are singletons. Sample: central memory CD4+ T cells from blood. The receptors were sampled from a human donor in good health. Both conserved end residues are part of each CDR3. The D gene is left open where the match is weak. Clone sizes are given selectively: once, few, many, or a class where the clone is expanded.

d_call	v_call	clone_size	j_call	cdr3_aa	cdr3_nt
-	TRBV18	-	TRBJ2-2	CASSGDRTANTGELFF	TGTGCCAGCTCCGGAGACAGAACCGCGAACACCGGGGAGCTGTTTTTT
-	TRBV27	-	TRBJ1-1	CASSLYSAGNTEAFF	TGTGCCAGCAGTTTGTACAGCGCAGGGAACACTGAAGCTTTCTTT
-	TRBV30	-	TRBJ2-1	CAWSPGPLGNEQFF	TGTGCCTGGAGTCCGGGACCCCTGGGGAATGAGCAGTTCTTC
-	TRBV7-2	few	TRBJ2-5	CASSRGLQEETQYF	TGTGCCAGCAGCCGCGGGCTACAGGAAGAGACCCAGTACTTC
-	TRBV20-1	few	TRBJ1-1	CSARLAENTEAFF	TGCAGTGCTAGGTTGGCAGAAAACACTGAAGCTTTCTTT
-	TRBV4-1	-	TRBJ2-7	CASSQVQGPYEQYF	TGCGCCAGCAGCCAAGTGCAGGGCCCCTACGAGCAGTACTTC
-	TRBV12-3/TRBV12-4	many	TRBJ1-2	CASSSDKIYGYTF	TGTGCCAGCAGTTCCGACAAAATCTATGGCTACACCTTC
TRBD1	TRBV29-1	-	TRBJ1-2	CSVTYPSGGYGYTF	TGCAGCGTCACGTACCCCTCAGGGGGGTATGGCTACACCTTC
-	TRBV7-2	once	TRBJ1-4	CASSSSRHATNEKLFF	TGTGCCAGCAGCTCCTCTAGACACGCAACTAATGAAAAACTGTTTTTT
TRBD2	TRBV25-1	-	TRBJ2-7	CASRGTSGRDEQYF	TGTGCCAGCAGAGGGACTAGCGGGAGGGACGAGCAGTACTTC
TRBD1	TRBV7-2	-	TRBJ2-5	CASSVRDRGPETQYF	TGTGCCAGCAGCGTCCGGGACAGGGGCCCAGAGACCCAGTACTTC
-	TRBV6-1	-	TRBJ1-1	CASREAGDTEAFF	TGTGCCAGCAGGGAAGCAGGGGACACTGAAGCTTTCTTT
TRBD2	TRBV5-1	few	TRBJ2-2	CASSWGTSASNTGELFF	TGCGCCAGCAGCTGGGGAACTAGCGCCTCGAACACCGGGGAGCTGTTTTTT
-	TRBV20-1	few	TRBJ2-1	CSANSKDSMTYNEQFF	TGCAGTGCTAATTCAAAAGATTCCATGACTTACAATGAGCAGTTCTTC
TRBD2	TRBV18	few	TRBJ2-3	CASLLAGGATDTQYF	TGTGCCAGCTTACTAGCGGGAGGCGCCACAGATACGCAGTATTTT
-	TRBV4-1	-	TRBJ2-7	CASGEGWSYEQYF	TGCGCCAGCGGCGAGGGGTGGTCCTACGAGCAGTACTTC
TRBD1	TRBV7-3	-	TRBJ1-6	CASSLTGQGSSSPLHF	TGTGCCAGCAGCTTAACGGGACAGGGTTCCTCTTCACCCCTCCACTTT
TRBD2	TRBV12-3/TRBV12-4	-	TRBJ2-7	CASSAGLAGDEQYF	TGTGCCAGCAGTGCGGGACTAGCGGGAGACGAGCAGTACTTC
TRBD1	TRBV12-3/TRBV12-4	-	TRBJ1-5	CASSWTGTDQPQHF	TGTGCCAGCAGTTGGACAGGGACTGATCAGCCCCAGCATTTT